The present T cell receptor (beta chain) was sequenced within a study of T cells in Graves' hyperthyroidism and ophthalmopathy. Hyperthyroidism was newly diagnosed in patients aged 18 to 65 (duration under 2 months). Reasons for excluding patients were uncontrolled infection, other autoimmune disease, pregnancy or lactation. TCR beta CDR3 region amplification was performed from RNA transcripts. The study used the HTBI primer set for a first-round RT-PCR of the TCR CDR3. A single record per CDR3 protein comes from TCRdb applying MiXCR to the multiplex PCR reads. The table lists about 720,000 distinct CDR3 sequences, about 19% of them singletons. This clonotype has a handful of counts. This CDR3 has 14 residues. From germline, CDR1 is SNHLY and CDR2 FYNNEI. Trimming removed 7 bases at V and 7 bases at J, with 17 bases between.

The chain couples TRBV2 to TRBJ2-1; D tentatively reads TRBD1 or TRBD2 (7 bases each). The receptor was isolated from a woman in her forties or fifties with Graves' hyperthyroidism that later progressed to Graves' ophthalmopathy. The sequenced sample was blood. In DNA, the CDR3 is TGTGCCAGCAAGAGGTCAGGGGGGGTGAATGAGCAGTTCTTC. Residues: CASKRSGGVNEQFF.